This TCR beta chain was found in a study of regulatory T cells in long-lasting Graves disease. Broader study findings: There were preferences for TRBV28, TRBJ1-2 and TRBJ2-5 in persistent disease.

With 2 bases removed from V and 5 bases from J, the gap between germline ends came to 9 bases. Germline CDR1 is MNHNS and CDR2 is SASEGT. The CDR3 length is 14 residues. Described time point: persistent/refractory GD, antithyroid drugs over 5 years with positive TRAb. Following extraction of RNA from PBMCs, that RNA was used to make the TCR library. Graves' disease diagnoses followed American Thyroid Association guidelines. The patient group derived from an endocrinology department in Xi'an, China. From each patient, roughly 9 milliliters of peripheral blood was drawn and collected into an EDTA anticoagulant tube. Construction of TCR beta libraries relied on iRepertoire HTBI primers and on Arm-PCR targeting CDR3 regions. TCRdb itself ran the multiplex PCR reads through MiXCR, one entry per CDR3 protein. The table lists about 470,000 distinct CDR3 sequences, about 20% of them singletons. The sample holds a few counts of this clonotype. No antigen is known for it.

The rearrangement uses TRBV6-1 and TRBJ1-4; D uncertain. This material consisted of peripheral blood mononuclear cells (PBMCs), taken when the disease was refractory, from a patient treated with antithyroid drugs. The source is a female donor with Graves disease. CDR3: CASSESSVNEKLFF. CDR3 nucleotides: TGTGCCAGCAGTGAATCTTCAGTGAATGAAAAACTGTTTTTT.